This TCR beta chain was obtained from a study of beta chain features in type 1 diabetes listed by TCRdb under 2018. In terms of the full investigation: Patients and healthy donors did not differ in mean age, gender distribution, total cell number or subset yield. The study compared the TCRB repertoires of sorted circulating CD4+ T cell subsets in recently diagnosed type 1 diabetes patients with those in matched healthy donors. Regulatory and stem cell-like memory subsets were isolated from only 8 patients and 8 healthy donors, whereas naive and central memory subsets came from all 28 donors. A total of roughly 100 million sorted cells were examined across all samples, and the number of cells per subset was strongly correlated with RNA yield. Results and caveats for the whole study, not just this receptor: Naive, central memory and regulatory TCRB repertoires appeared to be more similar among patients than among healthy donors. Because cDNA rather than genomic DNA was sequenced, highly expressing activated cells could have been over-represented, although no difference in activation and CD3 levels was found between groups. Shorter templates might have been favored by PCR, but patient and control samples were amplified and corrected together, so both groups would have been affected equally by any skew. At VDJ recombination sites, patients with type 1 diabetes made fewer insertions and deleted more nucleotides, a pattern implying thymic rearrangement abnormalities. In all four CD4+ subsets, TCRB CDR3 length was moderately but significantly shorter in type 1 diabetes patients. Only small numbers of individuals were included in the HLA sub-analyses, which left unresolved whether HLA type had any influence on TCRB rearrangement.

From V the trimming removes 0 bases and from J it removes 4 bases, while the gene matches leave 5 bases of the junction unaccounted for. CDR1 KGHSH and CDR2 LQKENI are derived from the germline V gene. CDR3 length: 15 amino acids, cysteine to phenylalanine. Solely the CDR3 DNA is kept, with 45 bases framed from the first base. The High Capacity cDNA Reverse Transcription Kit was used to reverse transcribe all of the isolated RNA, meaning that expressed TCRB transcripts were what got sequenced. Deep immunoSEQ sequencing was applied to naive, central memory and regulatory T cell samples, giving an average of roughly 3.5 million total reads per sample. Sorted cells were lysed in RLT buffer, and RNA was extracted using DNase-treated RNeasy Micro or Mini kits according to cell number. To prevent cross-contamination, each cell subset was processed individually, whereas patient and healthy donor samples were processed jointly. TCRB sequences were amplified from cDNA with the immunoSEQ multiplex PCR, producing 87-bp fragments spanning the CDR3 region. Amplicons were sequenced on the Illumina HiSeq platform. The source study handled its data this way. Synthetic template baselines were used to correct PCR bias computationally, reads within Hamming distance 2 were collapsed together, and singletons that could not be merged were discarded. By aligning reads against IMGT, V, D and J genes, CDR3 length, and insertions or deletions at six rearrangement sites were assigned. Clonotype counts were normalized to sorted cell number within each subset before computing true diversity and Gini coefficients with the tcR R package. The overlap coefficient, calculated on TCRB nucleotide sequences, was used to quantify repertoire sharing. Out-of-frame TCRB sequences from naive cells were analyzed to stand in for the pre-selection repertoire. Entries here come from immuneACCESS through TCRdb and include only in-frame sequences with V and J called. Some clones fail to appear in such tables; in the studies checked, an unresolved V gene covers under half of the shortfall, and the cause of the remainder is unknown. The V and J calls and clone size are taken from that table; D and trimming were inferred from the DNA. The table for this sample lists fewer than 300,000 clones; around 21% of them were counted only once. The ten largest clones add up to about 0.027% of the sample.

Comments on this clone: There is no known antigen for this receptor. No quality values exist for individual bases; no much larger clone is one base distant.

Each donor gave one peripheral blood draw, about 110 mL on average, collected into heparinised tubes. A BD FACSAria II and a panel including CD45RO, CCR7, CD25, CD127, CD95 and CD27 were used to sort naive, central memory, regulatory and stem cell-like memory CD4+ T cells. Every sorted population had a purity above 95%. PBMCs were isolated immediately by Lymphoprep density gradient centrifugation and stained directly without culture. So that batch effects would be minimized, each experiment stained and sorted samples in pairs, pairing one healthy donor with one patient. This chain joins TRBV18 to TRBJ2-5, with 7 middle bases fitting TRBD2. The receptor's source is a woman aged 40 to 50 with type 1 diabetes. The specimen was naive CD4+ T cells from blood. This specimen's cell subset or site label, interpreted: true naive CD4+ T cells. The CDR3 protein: CASSPPKAGVETQYF. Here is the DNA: TGTGCCAGCTCACCACCAAAGGCGGGAGTAGAGACCCAGTACTTC.